The clone carrying this T cell receptor (beta chain) was seen a few times. An oligo carrying a UMI was ligated to the cDNA 3' end. The first PCR ran 4 to 5 cycles with an equimolar RC1.1 and RC1.2 beta primer mix. A single record per CDR3 protein comes from TCRdb applying MiXCR to the UMI-ligation and nested PCR reads. The repertoire includes around 44,000 distinct CDR3 sequences, about a sixth of them detected once, and approximately 40% sits in the top ten. This CDR3 is built from 15 residues. Between the trimmed V and J ends, which lost 4 bases and 6 bases, there was a span of 15 bases. Germline V gives CDR1 MNHNS, CDR2 SASEGT. This record comes from a study of quantifying T cell responses using KT2 cells. Study at large: cDNA was made from DNase-treated RNA using alpha and beta constant primers.

Sequencing input: PBMCs spiked with cells of the T cell clone KT2. The J gene is TRBJ1-4, the V gene TRBV6-1; no clear D gene. The origin of this receptor is a human donor. Here the CDR3 DNA reads TGTGCCAGCAGTGTTCAGGAAGAGTCTCATGAAAAACTGTTTTTT. Translation: CASSVQEESHEKLFF.